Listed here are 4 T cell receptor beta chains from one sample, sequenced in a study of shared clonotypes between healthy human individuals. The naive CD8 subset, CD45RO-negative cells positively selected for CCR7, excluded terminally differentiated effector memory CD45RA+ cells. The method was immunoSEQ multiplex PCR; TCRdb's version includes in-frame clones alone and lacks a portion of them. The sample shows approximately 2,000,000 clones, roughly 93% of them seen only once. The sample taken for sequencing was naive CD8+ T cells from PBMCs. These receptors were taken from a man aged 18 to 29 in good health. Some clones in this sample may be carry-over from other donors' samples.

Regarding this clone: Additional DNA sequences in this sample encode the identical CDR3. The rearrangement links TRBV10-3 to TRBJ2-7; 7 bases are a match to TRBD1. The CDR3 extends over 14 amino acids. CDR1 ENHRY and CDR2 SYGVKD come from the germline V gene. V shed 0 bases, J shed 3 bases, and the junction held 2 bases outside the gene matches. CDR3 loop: CAISESGQSYEQYF. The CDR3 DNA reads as TGTGCCATCAGTGAGTCGGGACAGAGCTACGAGCAGTACTTC.

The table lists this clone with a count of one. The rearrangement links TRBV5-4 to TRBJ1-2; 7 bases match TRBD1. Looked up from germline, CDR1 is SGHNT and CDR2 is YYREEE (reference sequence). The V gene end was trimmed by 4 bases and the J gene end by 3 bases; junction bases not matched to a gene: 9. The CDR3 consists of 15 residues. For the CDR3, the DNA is TGTGCCAGCAGCCCGAACCCAGGGGGGGACTATGGCTACACCTTC. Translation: CASSPNPGGDYGYTF.

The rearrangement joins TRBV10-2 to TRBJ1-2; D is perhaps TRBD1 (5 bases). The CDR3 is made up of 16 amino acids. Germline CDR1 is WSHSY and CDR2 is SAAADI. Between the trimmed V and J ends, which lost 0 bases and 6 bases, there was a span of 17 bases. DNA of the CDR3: TGCGCCAGCAGTGAGTCGCGGCAGGGCTCGATTCATGGCTACACCTTC. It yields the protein CASSESRQGSIHGYTF.

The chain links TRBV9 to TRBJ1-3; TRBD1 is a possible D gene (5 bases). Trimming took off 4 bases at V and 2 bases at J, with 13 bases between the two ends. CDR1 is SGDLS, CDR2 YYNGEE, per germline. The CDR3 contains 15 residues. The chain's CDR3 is CASSSGGVTGNTIYF. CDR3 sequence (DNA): TGTGCCAGCAGCTCCGGGGGGGTTACTGGAAACACCATATATTTT.